A selection of T cell receptor beta chains follows, all from one sample in a study of blood T cell repertoires in COVID-19. The repertoire was sequenced with immunoSEQ multiplex PCR; TCRdb's copy has only in-frame clones and lacks some. Counted here are tens of thousands of clones, 87% occurring once; the ten biggest clones make up over 12%. The specimen sequenced was peripheral blood. All receptors derive from a male donor with acute or convalescent COVID-19. Both conserved end residues are part of each CDR3. The D gene is left open where the match is weak. Only part of the rows carry a size: once, few, many, or a class if the clone is expanded.

size | J | V | D | length | DNA | CDR3
NA | TRBJ1-6 | TRBV11-2 | NA | 17 | TGTGCCAGCAGCGCCCAACAGGGTAGGTTCTATAATTCACCCCTCCACTTT | CASSAQQGRFYNSPLHF
NA | TRBJ1-6 | TRBV6-5 | NA | 13 | TGTGCCAGCAGAGACGGACAGCGTTCACCCCTCCACTTT | CASRDGQRSPLHF
NA | TRBJ2-3 | TRBV9 | NA | 17 | TGTGCCAGCAGCCTAAGGGGAGGCGGGGGCTCCCCGGATACGCAGTATTTT | CASSLRGGGGSPDTQYF
once | TRBJ2-5 | TRBV28 | NA | 17 | TGTGCCAGCAGGGGGGCAGGACAAGCCCTGGGGCAAGAGACCCAGTACTTC | CASRGAGQALGQETQYF
once | TRBJ1-1 | TRBV5-6 | TRBD1 | 14 | TGTGCCAGCAGCCGGGACAGCCTGAACACTGAAGCTTTCTTT | CASSRDSLNTEAFF
NA | TRBJ2-3 | TRBV19 | TRBD1 | 16 | TGTGCCAGTAGTTTTGGACAGGGGGCTGTCACAGATACGCAGTATTTT | CASSFGQGAVTDTQYF
NA | TRBJ1-3 | TRBV14 | NA | 14 | TGTGCCAGCAGCCACCGACCGGGGGGAAACACCATATATTTT | CASSHRPGGNTIYF
NA | TRBJ2-5 | TRBV6-2/TRBV6-3 | NA | 16 | TGTGCCAGCAGTTACCCCAACGGGGCGGCGGGGGAGACCCAGTACTTC | CASSYPNGAAGETQYF
NA | TRBJ1-2 | TRBV6-2/TRBV6-3 | NA | 16 | TGTGCCAGCAGTTACCGAGCGGCCCGCGCCGACTATGGCTACACCTTC | CASSYRAARADYGYTF
once | TRBJ1-6 | TRBV5-1 | NA | 15 | TGCGCCAGCAGCTTGGACCGGGGGAGGGGGTCACCCCTCCACTTT | CASSLDRGRGSPLHF
NA | TRBJ1-4 | TRBV4-1 | NA | 17 | TGCGCCAGCAGCCAAGAACCCCAGTCAGGGACTAATGAAAAACTGTTTTTT | CASSQEPQSGTNEKLFF
few | TRBJ1-1 | TRBV30 | TRBD1 | 13 | TGTGCCTGGAGTAAGGCAGGGGGGACTGAAGCTTTCTTT | CAWSKAGGTEAFF
few | TRBJ2-2 | TRBV4-1 | TRBD1 | 16 | TGCGCCAGCAGCCCGGGGGACAGGGGCGCGACCGGGGAGCTGTTTTTT | CASSPGDRGATGELFF
NA | TRBJ2-3 | TRBV29-1 | TRBD1 | 13 | TGCAGCGCCGGGACAGGTAACGCAGATACGCAGTATTTT | CSAGTGNADTQYF
NA | TRBJ1-5 | TRBV19 | TRBD1 | 19 | TGTGCCAGTAGTATCCCACTCAAAACGGGGACAGGGGATCGTCAGCCCCAGCATTTT | CASSIPLKTGTGDRQPQHF
NA | TRBJ1-2 | TRBV6-6 | NA | 14 | TGTGCCAGCAGTTACGTCCGGGGGGGGTATGGCTACACCTTC | CASSYVRGGYGYTF
NA | TRBJ2-3 | TRBV7-3 | TRBD2 | 17 | TGTGCCAGCAGCCCCAATACGGGGGGGGGACCCACAGATACGCAGTATTTT | CASSPNTGGGPTDTQYF
NA | TRBJ1-1 | TRBV6-1 | NA | 15 | TGTGCCACCAAGTCCACTGGGTCGGGTCCCACTGAAGCTTTCTTT | CATKSTGSGPTEAFF
NA | TRBJ2-2 | TRBV11-3 | NA | 14 | TGTGCCAGCAGCTCAGGGGCCGCAACCGGGGAGCTGTTTTTT | CASSSGAATGELFF
NA | TRBJ2-7 | TRBV6-5 | TRBD1 | 13 | TGTGCCAGCCCGGACAGGGGCCACTTGGAGCAGTACTTC | CASPDRGHLEQYF
NA | TRBJ1-5 | TRBV19 | NA | 12 | TGTGCCAGTAGTATAGGCGAGCAGCCCCAGCATTTT | CASSIGEQPQHF
NA | TRBJ2-1 | TRBV3-1/TRBV3-2 | TRBD1 | 15 | TGTGCCAGCAGCCCCCGGGACAGGAGTTACAATGAGCAGTTCTTC | CASSPRDRSYNEQFF
NA | TRBJ1-1 | TRBV6-6 | TRBD1 | 16 | TGTGCCAGCAGTTACTCGTTGACAGGGAGAAACACTGAAGCTTTCTTT | CASSYSLTGRNTEAFF